This paragraph covers one T cell receptor (beta chain) sequence. Its antigen is unidentified. Drawn from each donor were around 10 milliliters of peripheral blood. This sample is part of a study of blood T cells in healthy people across ages. Across the whole study: Template switching caught about one barcoded beta molecule for each two T cells. Study-wide results and caveats: It was not possible, with unsorted PBMCs, to conclusively compare naive and antigen-experienced cells.

For the second PCR, which ran for roughly 6 to 12 cycles, a sample-barcoded 5' primer and a J-beta primer mix were used. Each cDNA molecule received a tag from a template-switch adaptor that had 12 random nucleotides. MiXCR, applied by TCRdb to the 5' RACE reads, yields one record per CDR3 protein. The sample includes hundreds of thousands of distinct CDR3 sequences, 58% seen only once; the top ten take roughly 22%. The V and J ends lost 7 bases and 10 bases respectively, with 10 bases between them. The CDR3 extends over 11 amino acids. The sample consisted of blood. The clonotype originates from a man in his thirties or forties in good health. The chain joins TRBV12-3 or TRBV12-4 to TRBJ2-2; D ambiguous. DNA of the CDR3: TGTGCCAGCACCTCCCCAACGGAGCTGTTTTTT. Encoded protein: CASTSPTELFF.